This T cell receptor (beta chain) was identified in a study of tumor-infiltrating lymphocytes in oesophageal squamous cell carcinoma. TCRdb used MiXCR to reprocess the PCR reads, holding one entry per CDR3 protein. The data show 18,000 or so distinct CDR3 sequences, with over 40% seen just once and approximately 19% held by the top ten. The receptor was isolated from a female donor with esophageal squamous cell carcinoma. The sequenced material came from normal esophageal tissue next to the tumor.

The CDR3 DNA follows: TGTGCCAGCAGTGAAGGGAAACCCGGGACTAGCGGGTCGGGTGAGCAGTTCTTC. This gives the protein CASSEGKPGTSGSGEQFF. V gene TRBV6-5 combines with J gene TRBJ2-7; 12 bases line up with TRBD2. Near its end, the DNA agrees better with TRBJ2-1, so the J call may be wrong. CDR1 is MNHEY, CDR2 SVGAGI, per germline. The length of the CDR3 is 18 residues.